This T cell receptor beta chain was identified in a study of cytomegalovirus exposure and HLA in healthy donors. In the case of this clone: Its specificity is unknown.

The PCR used 60 Vbeta and 13 Jbeta primers. Sequenced by immunoSEQ multiplex PCR; TCRdb stores in-frame clones only, minus some. The top ten clones hold 4.5% of a sample with 150,000 to 200,000 clones, around 80% of them seen once. Findings and caveats of the study: The likely origin of a cluster of highly shared sequence variants was a sequencing artifact.

V was clipped by 5 bases and J by 4 bases; unmatched bases: 11. CDR3 length: 16 residues. CDR1 is SGHDN and CDR2 is FVKESK in the germline V gene. This sequence originates from a woman aged 50 to 65 in good health and CMV-seropositive. The genes are TRBV14 and TRBJ2-1; the match to TRBD2 covers 7 bases. Sequencing input: PBMCs. The CDR3 DNA reads as TGTGCCAGCAGCGGACGGACTAGAATCGGGTACAATGAGCAGTTCTTC. It specifies CASSGRTRIGYNEQFF.